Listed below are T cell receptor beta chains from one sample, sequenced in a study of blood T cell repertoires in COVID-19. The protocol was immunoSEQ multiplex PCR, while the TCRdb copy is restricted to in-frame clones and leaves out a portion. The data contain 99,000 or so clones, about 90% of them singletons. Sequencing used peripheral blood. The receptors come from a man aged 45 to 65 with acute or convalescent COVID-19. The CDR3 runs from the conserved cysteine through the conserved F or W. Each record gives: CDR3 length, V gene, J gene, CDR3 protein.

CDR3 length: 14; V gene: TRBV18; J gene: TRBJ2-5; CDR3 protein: CASSLISGKETQYF
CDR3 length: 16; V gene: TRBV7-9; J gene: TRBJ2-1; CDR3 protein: CASSSGREGRYNEQFF
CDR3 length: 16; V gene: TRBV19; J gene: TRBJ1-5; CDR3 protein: CASSIQGHNSNQPQHF
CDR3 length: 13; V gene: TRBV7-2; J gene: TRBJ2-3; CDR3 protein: CASSLGSLDTQYF
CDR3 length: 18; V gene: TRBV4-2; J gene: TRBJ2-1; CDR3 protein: CASSQEFRQGGFYNEQFF
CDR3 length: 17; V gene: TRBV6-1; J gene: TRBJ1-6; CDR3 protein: CASSEIPGTGPNSPLHF
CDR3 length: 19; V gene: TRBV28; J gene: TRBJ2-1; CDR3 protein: CASSLKGLAGGGSYNEQFF
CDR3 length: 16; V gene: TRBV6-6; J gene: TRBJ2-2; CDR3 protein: CASSSPMGPNTGELFF
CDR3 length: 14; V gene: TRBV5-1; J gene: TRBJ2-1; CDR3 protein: CASRREQSYNEQFF
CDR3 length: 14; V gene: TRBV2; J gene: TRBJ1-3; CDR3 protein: CASSGTLSGNTIYF
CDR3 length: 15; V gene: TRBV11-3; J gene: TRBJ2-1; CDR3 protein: CASSSRLAGVNEQFF
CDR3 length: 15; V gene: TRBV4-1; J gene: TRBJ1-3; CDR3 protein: CASSQDAGTGNTIYF
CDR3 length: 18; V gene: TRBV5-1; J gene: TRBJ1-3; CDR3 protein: CASSLIFDYRGTGNTIYF
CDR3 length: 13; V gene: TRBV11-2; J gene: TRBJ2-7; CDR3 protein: CASSPGLSYEQYF
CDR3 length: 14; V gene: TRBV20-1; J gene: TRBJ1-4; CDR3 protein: CSASMAGQNEKLFF
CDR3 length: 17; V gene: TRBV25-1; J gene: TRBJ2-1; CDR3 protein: CASSGAGTSGRFNEQFF
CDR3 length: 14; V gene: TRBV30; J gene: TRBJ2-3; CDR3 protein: CAWSTGATTDTQYF
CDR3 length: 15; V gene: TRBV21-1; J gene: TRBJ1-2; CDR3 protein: CASTPKGPENYGYTF
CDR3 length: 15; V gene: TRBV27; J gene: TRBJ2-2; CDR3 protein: CASSLSQAGTGELFF
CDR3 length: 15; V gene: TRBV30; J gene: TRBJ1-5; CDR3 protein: CAWSVGVRGNQPQHF
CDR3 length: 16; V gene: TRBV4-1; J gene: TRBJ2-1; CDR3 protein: CASSRRGLAGNNEQFF
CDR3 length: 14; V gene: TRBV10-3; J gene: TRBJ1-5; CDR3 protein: CAISESGGTQPQHF
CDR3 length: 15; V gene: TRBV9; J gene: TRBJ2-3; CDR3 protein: CASSVGTGETDTQYF
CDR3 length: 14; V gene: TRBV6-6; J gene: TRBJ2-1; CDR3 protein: CASSPRREGNEQFF
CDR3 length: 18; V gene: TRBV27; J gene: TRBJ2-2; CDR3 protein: CASSFYGLSFSGTGELFF
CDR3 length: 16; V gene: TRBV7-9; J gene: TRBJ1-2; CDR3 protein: CASSLVPDRGHEGYTF
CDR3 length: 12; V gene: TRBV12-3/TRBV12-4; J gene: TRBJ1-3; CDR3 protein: CASSSGGRPIYF
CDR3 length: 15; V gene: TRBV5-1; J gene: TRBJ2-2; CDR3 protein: CASRETGTNTGELFF
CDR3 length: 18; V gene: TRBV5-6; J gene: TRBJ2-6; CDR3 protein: CASSEREFPPSGANVLTF
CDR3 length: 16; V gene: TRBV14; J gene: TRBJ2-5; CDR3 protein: CASSQQGARRRETQYF
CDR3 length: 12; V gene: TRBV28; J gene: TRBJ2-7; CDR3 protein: CASTDDSAEQYF
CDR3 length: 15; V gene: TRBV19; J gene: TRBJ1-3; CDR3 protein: CASSTRVGRGNTIYF
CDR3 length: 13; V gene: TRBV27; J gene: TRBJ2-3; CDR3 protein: CASSFGGTDTQYF
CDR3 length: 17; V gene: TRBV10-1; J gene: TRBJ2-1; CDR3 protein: CASSESIHGGGYNEQFF
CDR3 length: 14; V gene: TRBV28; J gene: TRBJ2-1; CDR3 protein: CASIPGQGDNEQFF
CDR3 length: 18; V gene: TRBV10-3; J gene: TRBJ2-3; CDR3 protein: CAISESTGRATSTDTQYF
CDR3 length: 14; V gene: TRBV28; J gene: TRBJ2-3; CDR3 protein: CASSFLQGTDTQYF
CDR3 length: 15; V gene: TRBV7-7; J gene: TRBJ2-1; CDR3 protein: CASSWGGTGHNEQFF
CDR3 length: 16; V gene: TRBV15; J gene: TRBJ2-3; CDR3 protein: CATSRPGQGAVDTQYF
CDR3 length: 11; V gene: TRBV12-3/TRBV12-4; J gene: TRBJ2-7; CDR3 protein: CASSFRGEQYF
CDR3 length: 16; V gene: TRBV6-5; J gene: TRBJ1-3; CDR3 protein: CASSSAGFPSGNTIYF
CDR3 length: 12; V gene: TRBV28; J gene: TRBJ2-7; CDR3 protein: CASSFPGFEQYF
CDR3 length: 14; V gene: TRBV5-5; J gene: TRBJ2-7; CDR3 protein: CASSLGQGSYEQYF
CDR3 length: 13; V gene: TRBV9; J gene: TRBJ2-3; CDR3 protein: CASSYRGLHTQYF
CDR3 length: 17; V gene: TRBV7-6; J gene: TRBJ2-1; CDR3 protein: CASSLYASGSPYNEQFF
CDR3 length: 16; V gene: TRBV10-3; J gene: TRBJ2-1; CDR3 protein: CAISGAGASSYNEQFF
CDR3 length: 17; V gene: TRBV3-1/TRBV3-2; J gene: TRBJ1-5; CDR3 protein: CASSPKKRGLSNQPQHF
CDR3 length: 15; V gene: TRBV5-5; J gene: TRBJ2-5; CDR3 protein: CASSPLTGAQETQYF
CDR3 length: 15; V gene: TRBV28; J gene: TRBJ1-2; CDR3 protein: CASSNRDRGVYGYTF
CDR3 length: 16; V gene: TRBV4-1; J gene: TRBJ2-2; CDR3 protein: CASSQDRLAGVGELFF
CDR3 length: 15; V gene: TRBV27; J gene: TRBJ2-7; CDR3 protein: CASSFGLAGVYEQYF
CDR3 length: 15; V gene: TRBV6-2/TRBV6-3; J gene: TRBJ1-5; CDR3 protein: CASSPSDTGDQPQHF
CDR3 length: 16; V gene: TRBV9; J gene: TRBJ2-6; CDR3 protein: CASSVGDRGGANVLTF
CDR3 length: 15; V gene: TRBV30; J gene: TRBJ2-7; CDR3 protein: CVWRNGLAGPYEQYF
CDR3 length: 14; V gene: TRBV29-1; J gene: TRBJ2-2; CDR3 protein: CSVDRGAGGGELFF
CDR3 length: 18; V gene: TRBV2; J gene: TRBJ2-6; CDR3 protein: CASSEHPPFGVWANVLTF
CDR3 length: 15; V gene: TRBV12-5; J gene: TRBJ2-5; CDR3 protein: CASGLDRGRVETQYF
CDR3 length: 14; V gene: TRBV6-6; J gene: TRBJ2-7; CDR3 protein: CASSLGLAGDEQYF
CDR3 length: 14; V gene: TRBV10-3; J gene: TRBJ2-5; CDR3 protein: CATNPGQGGETQYF
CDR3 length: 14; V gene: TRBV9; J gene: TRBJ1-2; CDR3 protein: CASSGRHVVDGYTF